This entry lists 8 T cell receptor beta chains sequenced from one sample in a study of cytomegalovirus exposure and HLA in healthy donors. Researchers ran the PCR with 60 Vbeta and 13 Jbeta primers. Using immunoSEQ multiplex PCR, the repertoire was profiled, and TCRdb retains in-frame clones only, with some absent. This sample's table reports approximately 58,000 clones. The sequencing input was PBMCs. These receptors originate from a woman aged 50 to 60 in good health and CMV-seropositive.

This rearrangement joins TRBV6-5 to TRBJ1-6, with 9 nucleotides matching TRBD1. Germline-derived CDR1 and CDR2 are MNHEY and SVGAGI. The CDR3 length is 15 residues. With V trimmed by 5 bases and J by 8 bases, 7 bases remained unmatched. As DNA, the CDR3 is TGTGCCAGCAGTGCCCGGACAGGGGCGCATTCACCCCTCCACTTT. Translating it yields CASSARTGAHSPLHF.

The gene calls are TRBV5-1 and TRBJ1-5, with 9 bases fitting TRBD1. V was pared by 4 bases and J by 4 bases, with 6 bases of the junction left unmatched. CDR1 is SGHRS, CDR2 YFSETQ, per germline. The CDR3 is 15 residues long. This chain's CDR3 is CASSRTGGGNQPQHF. The DNA for the CDR3 is TGCGCCAGCAGCAGAACAGGGGGCGGTAATCAGCCCCAGCATTTT.

CDR3 DNA sequence: TGTGCCAGCTCACCACGTACTCTGGGGGCGAACACTGAAGCTTTCTTT. Its translation is CASSPRTLGANTEAFF. The chain joins TRBV18 to TRBJ1-1; tentative D call: TRBD1 (6 bases). The CDR3 has 16 amino acids. The germline V gene encodes CDR1 KGHSH and CDR2 LQKENI. V was shortened by 1 base and J by 1 base, with 13 bases between the two germline ends. The full variable domain, in which reference TRBV18 and TRBJ1-1 provide the parts outside the CDR3, is NAGVMQNPRHLVRRRGQEARLRCSPMKGHSHVYWYRQLPEEGLKFMVYLQKENIIDESGMPKERFSAEFPKEGPSILRIQQVVRGDSAAYFCASSPRTLGANTEAFFGQGTRLTVV.

The chain employs TRBV6-5 and TRBJ2-1; D unresolved. CDR3 size: 13 residues. Looked up from germline, CDR1 is MNHEY and CDR2 is SVGAGI. The ends were cut back, 7 bases at V and 8 bases at J, with 15 bases in the middle. As DNA, the CDR3 is TGTGCCAGCAACCCAGGCTTGGGCGATGAGCAGTTCTTC. Translation: CASNPGLGDEQFF.

This chain uses TRBV28 with TRBJ1-1; tentatively, D is TRBD1 (6 bases). The CDR3 length is 14 residues. Germline lookup yields CDR1 MDHEN and CDR2 SYDVKM. Trimming removed 5 bases from V and 5 bases from J, with 15 bases in between. The chain's CDR3 is CASSIQGVGTEAFF. The CDR3 DNA follows: TGTGCCAGCAGTATACAGGGAGTTGGAACTGAAGCTTTCTTT.

As DNA, the CDR3 is TGTGCCAGCAGCTTGGGAGTTCCCTCAGATACGCAGTATTTT. This codes for CASSLGVPSDTQYF. V usage is TRBV7-8 and J usage is TRBJ2-3, with a tentative D call TRBD2 (5 bases). CDR1 is SGHVS and CDR2 is FQNEAQ in the germline V gene. CDR3 length: 14 amino acids. Trimming took 3 bases from V and 4 from J, leaving 11 bases between them.

The gene calls are TRBV5-1 and TRBJ2-5; TRBD2 aligns across 7 bases. The V and J ends lost 2 bases and 5 bases, in that order; junction bases with no gene match: 9. The CDR3 is 15 amino acids. Germline assignment: CDR1 SGHRS and CDR2 YFSETQ. CDR3 residues: CASSLTRLAEETQYF. The CDR3 coding sequence is TGCGCCAGCAGCTTAACCCGGCTAGCGGAGGAGACCCAGTACTTC. Based on the CDR3 plus reference TRBV5-1 and TRBJ2-5, the full variable domain is KAGVTQTPRYLIKTRGQQVTLSCSPISGHRSVSWYQQTPGQGLQFLFEYFSETQRNKGNFPGRFSGRQFSNSRSEMNVSTLELGDSALYLCASSLTRLAEETQYFGPGTRLLVL.

The rearrangement joins TRBV5-6 to TRBJ1-6, with D perhaps TRBD1 (5 bases). The CDR3 has 14 amino acids. Germline CDR1 and CDR2: SGHDT and YYEEEE. V was cut by 7 bases and J by 6 bases, with 14 bases left in between. In nucleotides, the CDR3 is TGTGCCAGCCGAACAGGTTTGGCTAATTCACCCCTCCACTTT. This encodes CASRTGLANSPLHF.